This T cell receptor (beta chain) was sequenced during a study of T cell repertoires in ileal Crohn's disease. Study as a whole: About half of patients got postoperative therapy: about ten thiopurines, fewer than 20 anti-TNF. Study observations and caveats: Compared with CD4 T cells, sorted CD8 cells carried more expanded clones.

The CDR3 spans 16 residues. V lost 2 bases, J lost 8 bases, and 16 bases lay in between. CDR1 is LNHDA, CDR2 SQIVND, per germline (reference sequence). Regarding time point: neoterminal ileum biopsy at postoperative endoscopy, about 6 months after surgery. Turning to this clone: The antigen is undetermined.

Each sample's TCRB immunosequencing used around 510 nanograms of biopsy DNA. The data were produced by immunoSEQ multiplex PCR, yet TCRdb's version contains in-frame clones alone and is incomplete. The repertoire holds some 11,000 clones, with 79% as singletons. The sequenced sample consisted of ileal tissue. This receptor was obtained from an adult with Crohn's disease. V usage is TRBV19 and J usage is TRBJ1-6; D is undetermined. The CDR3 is CASSIRSLPRDSPLHF. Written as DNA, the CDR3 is TGTGCCAGTAGTATACGGTCGCTACCGAGGGATTCACCCCTCCACTTT.